The clone carrying this T cell receptor (beta chain) occurred once. This sample is part of a study of CD8+ T cells in alopecia areata. Study background: Among treated patients, oral tofacitinib was administered at 5 to 10 mg twice daily.

The V gene's germline CDR1 is MNHEY and CDR2 SVGAGI. The CDR3 has 13 amino acids. The ends were cut back, 5 bases at V and 11 bases at J, with 16 bases in the middle. Extraction and reverse transcription of RNA yielded cDNA as the sequencing template. TCRdb's table, derived via immunoSEQ multiplex PCR, lists solely in-frame clones and lacks some. The sample lists some 150,000 clones, approximately 52% occurring once. Treatment reported: oral pan-JAK inhibitor, 5-10 mg twice daily. The material sequenced was CD4+ T cells sorted from blood, taken between weeks 55 and 70, from a patient treated with tofacitinib. This sequence joins TRBV6-5 and TRBJ2-4; a weak D match, TRBD1 (7 bases). This clonotype was sampled from a human donor with alopecia areata. Here the CDR3 DNA reads TGTGCCAGCAGTCCCCAGGGGGGTCTCCTTCAGTACTTC. This codes for CASSPQGGLLQYF.